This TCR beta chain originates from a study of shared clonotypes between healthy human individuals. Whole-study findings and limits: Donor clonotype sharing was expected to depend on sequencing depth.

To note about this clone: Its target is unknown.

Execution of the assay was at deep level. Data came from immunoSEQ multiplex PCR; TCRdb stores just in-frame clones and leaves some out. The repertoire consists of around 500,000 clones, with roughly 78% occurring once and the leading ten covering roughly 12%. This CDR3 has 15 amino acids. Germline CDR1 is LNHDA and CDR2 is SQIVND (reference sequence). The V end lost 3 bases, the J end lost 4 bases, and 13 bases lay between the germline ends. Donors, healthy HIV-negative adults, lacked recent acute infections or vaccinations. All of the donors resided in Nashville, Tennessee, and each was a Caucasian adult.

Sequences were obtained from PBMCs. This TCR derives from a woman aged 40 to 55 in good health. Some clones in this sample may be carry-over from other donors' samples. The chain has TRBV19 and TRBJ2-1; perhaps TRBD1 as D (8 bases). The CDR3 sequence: CASSMEQGGYNEQFF. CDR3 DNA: TGTGCCAGTAGTATGGAACAGGGGGGGTACAATGAGCAGTTCTTC. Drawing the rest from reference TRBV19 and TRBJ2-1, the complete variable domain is DGGITQSPKYLFRKEGQNVTLSCEQNLNHDAMYWYRQDPGQGLRLIYYSQIVNDFQKGDIAEGYSVSREKKESFPLTVTSAQKNPTAFYLCASSMEQGGYNEQFFGPGTRLTVL.